These 10 T cell receptor beta chains share one sample of origin, sequenced in a study of blood T cell repertoires in COVID-19. Clones were sequenced by immunoSEQ multiplex PCR, and TCRdb holds only the in-frame ones, with some missing. The table lists roughly 120,000 clones, 70% to 90% of them singletons. Source material: peripheral blood. All receptors come from a man aged 65-85 years who had recovered from COVID-19.

This clone has only a few counts. This rearrangement joins TRBV18 to TRBJ1-1; D is undetermined. The CDR3 has 13 residues. Looked up from germline, CDR1 is KGHSH and CDR2 is LQKENI. Between the trimmed V and J ends, which lost 4 bases and 3 bases, there was a span of 9 bases. The CDR3 loop is CASSRSRDTEAFF. The CDR3 DNA reads as TGTGCCAGCTCACGCAGCCGGGACACTGAAGCTTTCTTT.

The chain carries TRBV6-2 or TRBV6-3 and TRBJ2-2; D uncertain. Germline-derived CDR1 and CDR2 are MNHEY and SVGEGT. This CDR3 has 13 residues. V lost 5 bases and J lost 5, with 9 bases in between. This chain's CDR3 is CASSARRTGELFF. As DNA, the CDR3 is TGTGCCAGCAGTGCGCGTCGGACCGGGGAGCTGTTTTTT.

This chain joins TRBV18 and TRBJ2-7; 8 nucleotides line up with TRBD1. The germline gives CDR1 KGHSH, CDR2 LQKENI. After removal of 3 bases from V and 4 bases from J, the junction contained 8 bases not matched to a gene. The CDR3 spans 15 residues. The CDR3 loop reads CASSPTGVKIYEQYF. CDR3 nucleotide sequence: TGTGCCAGCTCACCGACAGGGGTGAAGATATACGAGCAGTACTTC. Full variable domain (remainder filled in from reference TRBV18 and TRBJ2-7): NAGVMQNPRHLVRRRGQEARLRCSPMKGHSHVYWYRQLPEEGLKFMVYLQKENIIDESGMPKERFSAEFPKEGPSILRIQQVVRGDSAAYFCASSPTGVKIYEQYFGPGTRLTVT.

This sequence joins TRBV9 and TRBJ2-2, with D maybe TRBD1 (6 bases). Germline V gives CDR1 SGDLS, CDR2 YYNGEE. There are 15 residues in the CDR3. Trimming shortened V by 3 bases and J by 1 base, and 10 bases separated the two germline ends. The DNA for the CDR3 is TGTGCCAGCAGCGCGACAGGAGGGAACACCGGGGAGCTGTTTTTT. Its protein product is CASSATGGNTGELFF.

The J gene is TRBJ2-2, the V gene TRBV5-1, with TRBD1 identical over 7 bases. CDR1 is SGHRS and CDR2 is YFSETQ in the germline V gene. Trimming at V came to 2 bases and at J to 5 bases, leaving 3 bases not matched to a gene. The CDR3 spans 14 residues. CDR3: CASSFPTGTGELFF. CDR3 sequence (DNA): TGCGCCAGCAGCTTCCCGACAGGGACCGGGGAGCTGTTTTTT.

V gene TRBV5-4 combines with J gene TRBJ2-6, with 10 bases that match TRBD1. The CDR3 contains 17 residues. V shed 4 bases and J 3 bases; nucleotides not matched to a gene: 7. The germline V gene has CDR1 SGHNT and CDR2 YYREEE (reference sequence). DNA for the CDR3: TGTGCCAGCAGCCATCGACAGGGGGCTATTGGGGCCAACGTCCTGACTTTC. This translates into CASSHRQGAIGANVLTF.

CDR3 sequence reads: CASSLASVETQYF. CDR3 DNA sequence: TGCGCCAGCAGCTTGGCTAGCGTGGAGACCCAGTACTTC. This chain joins TRBV5-1 and TRBJ2-5; D might be TRBD2 (6 bases). The V end was cut by 0 bases, the J end by 5 bases, with 8 bases between. Germline V gene sequence: CDR1 SGHRS, CDR2 YFSETQ. The CDR3 is made up of 13 amino acids. Full variable domain (rest looked up from reference TRBV5-1 and TRBJ2-5): KAGVTQTPRYLIKTRGQQVTLSCSPISGHRSVSWYQQTPGQGLQFLFEYFSETQRNKGNFPGRFSGRQFSNSRSEMNVSTLELGDSALYLCASSLASVETQYFGPGTRLLVL.

V usage is TRBV6-2 or TRBV6-3 and J usage is TRBJ2-7, with TRBD2 identical over 7 bases. The CDR3 length is 15 residues. V trimming: 2 bases; J trimming: 3 bases; junction bases outside the gene matches: 7. Germline V gene lookup returns CDR1 MNHEY and CDR2 SVGEGT. CDR3 in amino acids: CASSYPSGTYYEQYF. The CDR3 DNA sequence: TGTGCCAGCAGTTACCCTAGCGGAACCTACTACGAGCAGTACTTC.

The genes are TRBV7-3 and TRBJ2-5; D might be TRBD1 (5 bases). CDR1 is SGHTA, CDR2 FQGTGA, per germline. V was clipped by 5 bases and J by 2 bases, with 15 bases between them. CDR3 length: 15 residues. The CDR3 protein is CASSKAGQAQETQYF. Here the CDR3 DNA reads TGTGCCAGCAGCAAAGCAGGGCAGGCTCAAGAGACCCAGTACTTC.

The count of this clone is one. CDR3 nucleotides: TGTGCCAGCCGATCAGGGGGCAGTGACTACGAGCAGTACTTC. Translation gives CASRSGGSDYEQYF. The gene calls are TRBV28 and TRBJ2-7; the match to TRBD1 covers 8 bases. Trimming took 8 bases from V and 3 from J; bases not matched to a gene: 9. The CDR3 totals 14 residues. The V gene's germline CDR1 is MDHEN and CDR2 SYDVKM.